Below are 14 T cell receptor beta chains sequenced from a single sample in a study of Graves' ophthalmopathy and Graves' hyperthyroidism. Amplification targeted the TCR beta CDR3 regions, with RNA transcripts as the source material. First-round RT-PCR relied on HTBI primers, and a second-round multiplex PCR came next. MiXCR was run by TCRdb on the multiplex PCR reads, yielding one entry per CDR3 protein. Among about 390,000 distinct CDR3 sequences listed, about a sixth were seen once. The sequencing sample was made of peripheral blood. The receptors shown here come from an adult woman with stable Graves' hyperthyroidism.

This clonotype was seen many times. This chain connects TRBV28 to TRBJ2-4; D remains ambiguous. V lost 5 bases to trimming and J lost 9 bases, with 11 bases between them. CDR1 and CDR2 (germline): MDHEN, SYDVKM. CDR3 size: 12 residues. The CDR3 nucleotides are TGTGCCAGCAGTCAGAGCCTGAGCATTCAGTACTTC. This translates into CASSQSLSIQYF.

V gene TRBV5-1 combines with J gene TRBJ2-5, with D possibly TRBD2 on 6 matching bases. V lost 5 bases to trimming and J lost 0 bases, with 17 bases between them. The CDR3 extends over 16 amino acids. Germline V lookup: CDR1 SGHRS, CDR2 YFSETQ. The CDR3 sequence: CASSRTGSGYQETQYF. The DNA for the CDR3 is TGCGCCAGCAGTCGAACGGGGAGCGGGTACCAAGAGACCCAGTACTTC.

This clonotype was detected only a few times. The rearrangement joins TRBV3-1 to TRBJ1-2; no clear D. The CDR3 totals 14 residues. Trimming pared 6 bases from V and 3 bases from J, leaving 14 bases between. Germline CDR1 and CDR2: LGHDT and YNNKEL (reference sequence). CDR3 in DNA: TGTGCCAGCAGACCTAGAGACAACTACTATGGCTACACCTTC. Amino acid sequence: CASRPRDNYYGYTF. The full variable domain, its missing parts supplied by reference TRBV3-1 and TRBJ1-2, is DTAVSQTPKYLVTQMGNDKSIKCEQNLGHDTMYWYKQDSKKFLKIMFSYNNKELIINETVPNRFSPKSPDKAHLNLHINSLELGDSAVYFCASRPRDNYYGYTFGSGTRLTVV.

The rearrangement links TRBV28 to TRBJ2-1; possibly TRBD2 for D (6 bases). This CDR3 is built from 14 residues. V lost 6 bases and J lost 3, with 12 bases in between. CDR1 and CDR2 from the germline V gene are MDHEN and SYDVKM. The CDR3 coding sequence is TGTGCCAGCAGCCCAGGGACTGACTACAATGAGCAGTTCTTC. As protein: CASSPGTDYNEQFF. The full variable domain, rest sourced from reference TRBV28 and TRBJ2-1, is DVKVTQSSRYLVKRTGEKVFLECVQDMDHENMFWYRQDPGLGLRLIYFSYDVKMKEKGDIPEGYSVSREKKERFSLILESASTNQTSMYLCASSPGTDYNEQFFGPGTRLTVL.

This clonotype was picked up many times. The V call is TRBV7-2, the J call TRBJ1-6; maybe TRBD1 (5 bases). The CDR3 sequence is 15 residues long. Between the trimmed V and J ends, which lost 4 bases and 8 bases, there was a span of 15 bases. Germline values: CDR1 SGHTA, CDR2 FQGNSA. The CDR3 protein is CASSSLRGGDSPLHF. The CDR3 DNA follows: TGTGCCAGCAGCTCTTTGAGGGGAGGCGATTCACCCCTCCACTTT. Variable domain in full (rest from reference TRBV7-2 and TRBJ1-6): GAGVSQSPSNKVTEKGKDVELRCDPISGHTALYWYRQSLGQGLEFLIYFQGNSAPDKSGLPSDRFSAERTGGSVSTLTIQRTQQEDSAVYLCASSSLRGGDSPLHFGNGTRLTVT.

This clonotype was seen at least ten times. Here the CDR3 DNA reads TGTGCCAGCAGCCGCACGGGACAGGGCTTCCACGAGCAGTACTTC. Its translation is CASSRTGQGFHEQYF. This sequence joins TRBV3-1 and TRBJ2-7; 9 nucleotides align to TRBD1. Germline-derived CDR1 and CDR2 are LGHDT and YNNKEL (reference sequence). The length of the CDR3 is 15 residues. Trimming at V came to 4 bases and at J to 5 bases, leaving 9 bases not matched to a gene.

At least ten counts were recorded for this clonotype. J is TRBJ2-7 and V is TRBV9; D remains unclear. V was shortened by 4 bases and J by 0 bases, with 11 bases between the two germline ends. CDR1 and CDR2 from the germline V gene are SGDLS and YYNGEE. The CDR3 has 14 amino acids. The CDR3, as DNA: TGTGCCAGCAGCCCCCAGCATGGCTCCTACGAGCAGTACTTC. It codes for CASSPQHGSYEQYF.

This clonotype has ten or more counts. The V gene is TRBV20-1, the J gene TRBJ2-5; D remains unclear. This CDR3 spans 9 amino acids. Between the trimmed V and J ends, which lost 7 bases and 5 bases, there was a span of 5 bases. Germline assignment: CDR1 DFQATT and CDR2 SNEGSKA (reference sequence). CDR3 in amino acids: CSVGETQYF. CDR3 nucleotide sequence: TGCAGTGTCGGGGAGACCCAGTACTTC.

This clonotype was seen ten or more times. V is TRBV6-1 and J is TRBJ1-6; no clear D. Per germline, CDR1 MNHNS and CDR2 SASEGT. The germline V and J ends were trimmed by 6 bases and 12 bases, with 15 bases remaining between them. This CDR3 contains 13 residues. CDR3 amino acids: CASRQNSPGPLHF. The CDR3 region has the DNA TGTGCCAGCAGACAAAACTCGCCTGGACCCCTCCACTTT.

This clonotype was recorded a few times. This CDR3 is CSARRDTGELFF. DNA of the CDR3: TGCAGTGCTAGAAGGGACACCGGGGAGCTGTTTTTT. The chain is built from TRBV20-1 and TRBJ2-2; no reliable D call. Per the germline V gene, CDR1 is DFQATT and CDR2 is SNEGSKA (reference sequence). Trimming removed 2 bases at V and 3 bases at J, with 4 bases between. This CDR3 is 12 amino acids long.

This clonotype was observed many times. This sequence joins TRBV7-2 and TRBJ2-5; the D is unclear. This CDR3 region has 13 residues. V was trimmed by 4 bases and J by 1 base, leaving 7 bases between them. CDR1 SGHTA and CDR2 FQGNSA come from the germline V gene. The CDR3 DNA reads as TGTGCCAGCAGCTCCCGGGTCCAAGAGACCCAGTACTTC. Its translation is CASSSRVQETQYF.

There are many counts of this clonotype. The chain employs TRBV28 and TRBJ2-5; no clear D gene. Trimming shortened V by 6 bases and J by 3 bases, and 17 bases separated the two germline ends. The CDR3 loop spans 15 amino acids. Looked up from germline, CDR1 is MDHEN and CDR2 is SYDVKM. The CDR3 loop is CASSRGGSSKETQYF. The CDR3, as DNA: TGTGCCAGCAGCCGAGGTGGAAGTAGTAAAGAGACCCAGTACTTC. Using reference TRBV28 and TRBJ2-5 for the parts outside the CDR3, the full variable domain is DVKVTQSSRYLVKRTGEKVFLECVQDMDHENMFWYRQDPGLGLRLIYFSYDVKMKEKGDIPEGYSVSREKKERFSLILESASTNQTSMYLCASSRGGSSKETQYFGPGTRLLVL.

In regard to this clonotype: A read error may be the cause here, since a much bigger clone is one base away. This chain joins TRBV12-3 or TRBV12-4 and TRBJ2-7; 7 bases agree with TRBD2. This CDR3 spans 14 amino acids. CDR3 protein: CASSRVGGTYGQYF. CDR3 nucleotides: TGTGCCAGCAGTCGGGTCGGGGGGACCTACGGGCAGTACTTC.

This clonotype was counted at least ten times. The chain is built from TRBV12-5 and TRBJ1-2; D possibly corresponds to TRBD1 (5 bases). The CDR3 covers 14 residues. The germline gives CDR1 LGHNT, CDR2 FRNRAP. V was cut by 0 bases and J by 8 bases, with 13 bases left in between. The CDR3 region has the DNA TGTGCTAGTGGTTTGGTACGGGACTCTGGAGGCTACACCTTC. It encodes CASGLVRDSGGYTF.